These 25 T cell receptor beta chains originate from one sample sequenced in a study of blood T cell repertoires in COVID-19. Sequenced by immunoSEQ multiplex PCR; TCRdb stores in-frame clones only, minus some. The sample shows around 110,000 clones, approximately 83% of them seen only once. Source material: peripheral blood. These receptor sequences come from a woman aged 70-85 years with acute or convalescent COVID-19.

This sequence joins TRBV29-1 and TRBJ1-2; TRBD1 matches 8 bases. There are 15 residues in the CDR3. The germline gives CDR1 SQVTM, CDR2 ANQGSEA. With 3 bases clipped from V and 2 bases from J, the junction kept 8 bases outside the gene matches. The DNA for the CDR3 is TGCAGCGTTGATTCAGATCGACAGGGGAACTATGGCTACACCTTC. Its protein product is CSVDSDRQGNYGYTF.

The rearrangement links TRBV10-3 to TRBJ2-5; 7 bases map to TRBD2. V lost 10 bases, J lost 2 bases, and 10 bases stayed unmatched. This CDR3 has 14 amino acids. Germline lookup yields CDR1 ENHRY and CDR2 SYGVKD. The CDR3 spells CATSTWRGQETQYF. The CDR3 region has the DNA TGTGCCACCTCAACGTGGCGGGGGCAAGAGACCCAGTACTTC.

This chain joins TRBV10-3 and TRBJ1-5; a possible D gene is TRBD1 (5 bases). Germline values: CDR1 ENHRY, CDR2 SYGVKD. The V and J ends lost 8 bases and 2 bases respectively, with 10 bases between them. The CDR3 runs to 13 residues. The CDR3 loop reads CAIARDGNQPQHF. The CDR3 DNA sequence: TGTGCCATCGCCAGGGATGGCAATCAGCCCCAGCATTTT.

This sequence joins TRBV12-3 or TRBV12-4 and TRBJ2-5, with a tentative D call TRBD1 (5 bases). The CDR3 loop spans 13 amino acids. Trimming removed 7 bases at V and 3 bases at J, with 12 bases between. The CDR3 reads CASKRGIKETQYF. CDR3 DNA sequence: TGTGCCAGCAAAAGGGGCATCAAAGAGACCCAGTACTTC.

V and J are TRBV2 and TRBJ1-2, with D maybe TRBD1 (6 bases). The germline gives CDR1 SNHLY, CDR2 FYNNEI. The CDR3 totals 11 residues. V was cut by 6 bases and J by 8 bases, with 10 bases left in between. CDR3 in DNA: TGTGCCAGCAGCGCCGACAGGGGCTACACCTTC. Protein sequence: CASSADRGYTF.

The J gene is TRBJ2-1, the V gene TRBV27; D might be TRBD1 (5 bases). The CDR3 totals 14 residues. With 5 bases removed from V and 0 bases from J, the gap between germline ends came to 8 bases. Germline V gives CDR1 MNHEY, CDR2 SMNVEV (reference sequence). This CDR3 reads CASSKGPSYNEQFF. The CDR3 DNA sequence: TGTGCCAGCAGTAAGGGGCCCTCCTACAATGAGCAGTTCTTC.

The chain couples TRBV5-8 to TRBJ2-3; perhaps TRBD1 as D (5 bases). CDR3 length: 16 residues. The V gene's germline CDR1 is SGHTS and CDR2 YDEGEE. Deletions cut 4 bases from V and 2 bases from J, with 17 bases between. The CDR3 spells CASSASKDIFTDTQYF. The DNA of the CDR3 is TGTGCCAGCAGCGCCTCAAAGGACATCTTCACAGATACGCAGTATTTT.

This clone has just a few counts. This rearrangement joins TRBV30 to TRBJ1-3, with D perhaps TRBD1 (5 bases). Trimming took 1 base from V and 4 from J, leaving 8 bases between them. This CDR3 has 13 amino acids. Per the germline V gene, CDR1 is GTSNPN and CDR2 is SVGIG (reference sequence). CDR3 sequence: CAWSGQGGNTIYF. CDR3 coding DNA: TGTGCCTGGAGTGGGCAGGGAGGAAACACCATATATTTT.

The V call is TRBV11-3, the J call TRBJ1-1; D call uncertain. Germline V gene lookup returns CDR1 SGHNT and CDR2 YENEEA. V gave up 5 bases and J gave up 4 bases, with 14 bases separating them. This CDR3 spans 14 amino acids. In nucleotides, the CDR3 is TGTGCCAGCAGCCTGGGCTCCCCAGGCACTGAAGCTTTCTTT. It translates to CASSLGSPGTEAFF.

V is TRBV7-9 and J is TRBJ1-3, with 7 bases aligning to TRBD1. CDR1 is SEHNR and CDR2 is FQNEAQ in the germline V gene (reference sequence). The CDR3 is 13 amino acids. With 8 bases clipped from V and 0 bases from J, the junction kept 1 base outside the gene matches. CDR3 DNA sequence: TGTGCCAGCTCAGGGGGCTCTGGAAACACCATATATTTT. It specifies CASSGGSGNTIYF.

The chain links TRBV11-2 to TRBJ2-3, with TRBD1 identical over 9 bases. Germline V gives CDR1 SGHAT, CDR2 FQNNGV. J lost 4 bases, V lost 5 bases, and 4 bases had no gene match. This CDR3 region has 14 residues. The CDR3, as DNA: TGTGCCAGCAGCACCCGACAGGGGGCAGATACGCAGTATTTT. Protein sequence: CASSTRQGADTQYF.

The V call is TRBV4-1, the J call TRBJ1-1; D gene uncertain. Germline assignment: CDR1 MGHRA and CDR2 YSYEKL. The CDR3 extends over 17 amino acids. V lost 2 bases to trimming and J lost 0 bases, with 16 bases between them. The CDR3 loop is CASSQRSSAVLNTEAFF. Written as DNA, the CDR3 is TGCGCCAGCAGCCAAAGGAGTTCGGCAGTCTTGAACACTGAAGCTTTCTTT.

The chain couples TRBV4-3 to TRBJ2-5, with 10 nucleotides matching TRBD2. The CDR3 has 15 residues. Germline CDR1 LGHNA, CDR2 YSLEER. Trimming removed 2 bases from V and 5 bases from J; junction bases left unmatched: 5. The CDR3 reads CASSQQRGGFETQYF. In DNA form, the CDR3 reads TGCGCCAGCAGCCAACAGCGGGGGGGCTTTGAGACCCAGTACTTC.

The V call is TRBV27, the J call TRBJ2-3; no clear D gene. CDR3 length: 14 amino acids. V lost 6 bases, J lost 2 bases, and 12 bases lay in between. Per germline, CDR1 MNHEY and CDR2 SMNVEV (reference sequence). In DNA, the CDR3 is TGTGCCAGCAGCCTTTCCGACTTCACAGATACGCAGTATTTT. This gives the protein CASSLSDFTDTQYF.

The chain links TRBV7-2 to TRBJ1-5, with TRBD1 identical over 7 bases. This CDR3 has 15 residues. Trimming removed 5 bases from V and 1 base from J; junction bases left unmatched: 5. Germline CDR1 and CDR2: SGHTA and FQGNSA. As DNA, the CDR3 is TGTGCCAGCAGCAGAGGGGGCGTAAGCAATCAGCCCCAGCATTTT. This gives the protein CASSRGGVSNQPQHF. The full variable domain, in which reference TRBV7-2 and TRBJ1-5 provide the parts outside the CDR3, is GAGVSQSPSNKVTEKGKDVELRCDPISGHTALYWYRQSLGQGLEFLIYFQGNSAPDKSGLPSDRFSAERTGGSVSTLTIQRTQQEDSAVYLCASSRGGVSNQPQHFGDGTRLSIL.

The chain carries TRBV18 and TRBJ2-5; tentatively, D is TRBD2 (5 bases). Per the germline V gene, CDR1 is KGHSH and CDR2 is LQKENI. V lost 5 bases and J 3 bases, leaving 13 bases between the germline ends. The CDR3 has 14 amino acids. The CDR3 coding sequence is TGTGCCAGCTCAGATCAACTAGGGAAAGAGACCCAGTACTTC. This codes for CASSDQLGKETQYF.

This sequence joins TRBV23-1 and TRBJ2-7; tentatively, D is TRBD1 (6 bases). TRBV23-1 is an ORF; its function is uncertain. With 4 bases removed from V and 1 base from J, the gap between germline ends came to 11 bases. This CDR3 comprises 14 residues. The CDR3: CASSPRQVSYEQYV. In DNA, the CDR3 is TGCGCCAGCAGTCCTAGACAGGTTTCCTACGAGCAGTACGTC.

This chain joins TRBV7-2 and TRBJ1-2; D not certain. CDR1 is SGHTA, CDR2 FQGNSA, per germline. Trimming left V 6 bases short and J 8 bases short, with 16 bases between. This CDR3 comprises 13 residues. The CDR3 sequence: CASSLTRTKGYTF. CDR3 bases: TGTGCCAGCAGTTTAACACGGACTAAAGGCTACACCTTC.

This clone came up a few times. For the CDR3, the DNA is TGTGCCAGCAGCCACCCGGGACAGGGTGCCGAGACCCAGTACTTC. The encoded protein is CASSHPGQGAETQYF. The J gene is TRBJ2-5, the V gene TRBV4-2; TRBD1 aligns across 9 bases. The CDR3 totals 15 residues. Trimming cost V 3 bases and J 5 bases; bases outside gene matches: 7. Per germline, CDR1 LGHNA and CDR2 YNFKEQ.

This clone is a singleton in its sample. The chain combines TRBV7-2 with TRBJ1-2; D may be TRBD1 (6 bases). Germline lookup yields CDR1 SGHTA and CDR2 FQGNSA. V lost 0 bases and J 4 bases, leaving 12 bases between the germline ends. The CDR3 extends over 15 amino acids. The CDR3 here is CASSLATGGGYGYTF. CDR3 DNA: TGTGCCAGCAGCTTAGCGACGGGGGGCGGCTATGGCTACACCTTC.

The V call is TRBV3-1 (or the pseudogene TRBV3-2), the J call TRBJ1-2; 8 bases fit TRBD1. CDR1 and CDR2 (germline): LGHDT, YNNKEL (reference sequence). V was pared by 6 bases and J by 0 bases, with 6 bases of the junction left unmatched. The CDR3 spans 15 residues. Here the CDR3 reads CASSGQGGPNYGYTF. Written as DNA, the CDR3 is TGTGCCAGCAGTGGACAGGGAGGGCCTAACTATGGCTACACCTTC.

This CDR3 is CASRDRGEGYTF. CDR3 coding DNA: TGTGCCAGCAGAGACAGGGGGGAAGGCTACACCTTC. V usage is TRBV12-3 or TRBV12-4 and J usage is TRBJ1-2; 9 bases agree with TRBD1. CDR3 size: 12 residues. V shed 6 bases and J 8 bases; nucleotides not matched to a gene: 4.

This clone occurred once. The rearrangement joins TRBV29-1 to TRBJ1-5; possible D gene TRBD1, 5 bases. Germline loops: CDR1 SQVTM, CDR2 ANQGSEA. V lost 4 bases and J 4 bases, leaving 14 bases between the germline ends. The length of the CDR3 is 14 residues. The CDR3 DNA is TGCAGCGTTGGGTTTGGGGGGGGGAATCAGCCCCAGCATTTT. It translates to CSVGFGGGNQPQHF.

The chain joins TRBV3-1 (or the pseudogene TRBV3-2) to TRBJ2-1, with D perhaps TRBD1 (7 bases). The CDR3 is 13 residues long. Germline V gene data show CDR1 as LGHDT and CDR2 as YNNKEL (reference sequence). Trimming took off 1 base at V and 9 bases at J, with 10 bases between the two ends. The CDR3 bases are TGTGCCAGCAGCCAAGGTCAGGGGGGTGAGCAGTTCTTC. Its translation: CASSQGQGGEQFF.

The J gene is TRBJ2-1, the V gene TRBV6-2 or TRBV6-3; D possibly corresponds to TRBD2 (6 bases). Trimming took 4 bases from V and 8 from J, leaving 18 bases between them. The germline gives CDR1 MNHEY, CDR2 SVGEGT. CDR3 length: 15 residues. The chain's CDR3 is CASSWDLGSVHEQFF. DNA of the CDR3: TGTGCCAGCAGTTGGGACTTGGGCTCAGTCCATGAGCAGTTCTTC.